This is a list of T cell receptor beta chains from one sample in a study of CD4 T cells in relation to SARS-CoV-2 and coronaviruses. TCRdb's copy holds only in-frame clones and misses some; the assay was immunoSEQ multiplex PCR. The table includes some 70,000 clones, more than 80% detected once. What was sequenced was naive CD4+ T cells from PBMCs. The receptors shown here come from a human donor in good health. The CDR3 runs from the conserved cysteine through the conserved F or W. The D gene is left open where the match is weak. A clone size is listed for some rows: how often the clone was seen (once, few, many), or a class if it is expanded.

CDR3 protein	CDR3 DNA	V gene	J gene	CDR3 length	clone size	D gene
CSVEKGGYQETQYF	TGCAGCGTTGAAAAGGGCGGGTACCAAGAGACCCAGTACTTC	TRBV29-1	TRBJ2-5	14	.	.
CASSEQGVGADTQYF	TGTGCCAGCAGTGAACAAGGGGTAGGGGCAGATACGCAGTATTTT	TRBV6-1	TRBJ2-3	15	.	.
CASSLARTRTSHYGYTF	TGTGCCAGCAGCTTAGCTCGGACGAGGACCAGCCACTATGGCTACACCTTC	TRBV7-9	TRBJ1-2	17	.	.
CATSDRHREETQYF	TGTGCCACCAGTGACCGCCACAGGGAAGAGACCCAGTACTTC	TRBV24-1	TRBJ2-5	14	.	.
CASSAGQGAWETQYF	TGTGCCAGCAGCGCGGGACAGGGGGCCTGGGAGACCCAGTACTTC	TRBV6-5	TRBJ2-5	15	.	TRBD1
CASSDGRGPGYTF	TGTGCCAGCAGTGACGGGCGGGGGCCTGGCTACACCTTC	TRBV28	TRBJ1-2	13	.	.
CASSALTGETDIQYF	TGTGCCAGCAGCGCCCTCACGGGGGAGACGGACATTCAGTACTTC	TRBV9	TRBJ2-4	15	.	.
CATETPGQGIPEQYF	TGTGCCACCGAAACACCGGGACAGGGAATTCCCGAGCAGTACTTC	TRBV24-1	TRBJ2-7	15	.	TRBD1
CASSPGTGNYSETQYF	TGTGCCAGCAGCCCAGGGACAGGGAACTATTCGGAGACCCAGTACTTC	TRBV7-2	TRBJ2-5	16	once	TRBD1
CASSRTSLSYEQYF	TGTGCCAGCAGCCGGACCAGTTTGTCCTACGAGCAGTACTTC	TRBV28	TRBJ2-7	14	.	.
CASSRTGDQPQHF	TGTGCCAGCAGCCGGACAGGAGATCAGCCCCAGCATTTT	TRBV5-8	TRBJ1-5	13	.	TRBD1
CASCDRGFTSTDTQYF	TGTGCCAGTTGTGACAGGGGGTTTACTAGCACAGATACGCAGTATTTT	TRBV19	TRBJ2-3	16	.	TRBD1
CASSSEGRGSPLHF	TGTGCCAGCAGCTCAGAGGGGCGAGGTTCACCCCTCCACTTT	TRBV9	TRBJ1-6	14	.	.
CASSQDNRPRGTDTQYF	TGCGCCAGCAGCCAAGATAACCGTCCCCGCGGCACAGATACGCAGTATTTT	TRBV4-1	TRBJ2-3	17	.	.
CASSSAWGNTGELFF	TGTGCCAGCAGCTCTGCGTGGGGGAACACCGGGGAGCTGTTTTTT	TRBV5-4	TRBJ2-2	15	.	.
CASSQRWINIQYF	TGTGCCAGCAGCCAAAGATGGATAAACATTCAGTACTTC	TRBV3-1/TRBV3-2	TRBJ2-4	13	.	.
CASSPGVRDTEKLFF	TGTGCCAGCTCACCGGGGGTTCGGGACACTGAAAAACTGTTTTTT	TRBV18	TRBJ1-4	15	.	.
CASSLPDRGYEQYF	TGCGCCAGCAGCCTACCAGACAGGGGCTACGAGCAGTACTTC	TRBV5-1	TRBJ2-7	14	once	TRBD1
CASSLDPGELFF	TGTGCCAGCAGTTTAGATCCCGGGGAGCTGTTTTTT	TRBV12-3/TRBV12-4	TRBJ2-2	12	few	.
CSASGGLAEQFF	TGCAGTGCTAGTGGTGGACTGGCTGAGCAGTTCTTC	TRBV20-1	TRBJ2-1	12	.	.
CSVSLAGGVHEQYF	TGCAGCGTTTCCCTAGCGGGAGGAGTCCACGAGCAGTACTTC	TRBV29-1	TRBJ2-7	14	.	TRBD2
CASSDSRGATGGYTF	TGTGCCAGCAGTGACTCTCGGGGTGCGACCGGTGGCTACACCTTC	TRBV6-4	TRBJ1-2	15	.	.
CASSPNAGELFF	TGTGCCAGTAGTCCAAATGCCGGGGAGCTGTTTTTT	TRBV19	TRBJ2-2	12	few	.
CASSQSEASGGYEQYF	TGTGCCAGCAGCCAATCCGAGGCTAGCGGGGGCTACGAGCAGTACTTC	TRBV7-2	TRBJ2-7	16	.	TRBD2
CASSPISYEQYF	TGTGCCAGCTCACCAATCTCCTACGAGCAGTACTTC	TRBV18	TRBJ2-7	12	once	.
CASSRGSGQPQHF	TGTGCCAGCAGCCGTGGATCGGGGCAGCCCCAGCATTTT	TRBV7-2	TRBJ1-5	13	.	.
CASRPNRGENTGELFF	TGTGCCAGCAGACCAAACAGGGGCGAGAACACCGGGGAGCTGTTTTTT	TRBV9	TRBJ2-2	16	.	TRBD1
CAISVQGQTEAFF	TGTGCCATCAGCGTGCAGGGTCAGACTGAAGCTTTCTTT	TRBV10-3	TRBJ1-1	13	.	.
CASSPTLDGELFF	TGTGCCAGCAGCCCCACTCTTGACGGGGAGCTGTTTTTT	TRBV7-3	TRBJ2-2	13	.	.